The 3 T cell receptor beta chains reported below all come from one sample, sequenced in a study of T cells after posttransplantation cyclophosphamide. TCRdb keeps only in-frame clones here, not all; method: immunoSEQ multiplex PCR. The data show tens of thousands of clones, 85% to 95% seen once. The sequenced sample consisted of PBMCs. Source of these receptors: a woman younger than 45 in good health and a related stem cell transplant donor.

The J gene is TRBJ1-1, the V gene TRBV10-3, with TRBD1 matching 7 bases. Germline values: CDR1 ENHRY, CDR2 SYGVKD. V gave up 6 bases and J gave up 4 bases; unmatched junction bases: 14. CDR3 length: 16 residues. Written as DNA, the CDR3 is TGTGCCATCAGACGGGCAGGGGGGGAGAAGGGCACTGAAGCTTTCTTT. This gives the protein CAIRRAGGEKGTEAFF.

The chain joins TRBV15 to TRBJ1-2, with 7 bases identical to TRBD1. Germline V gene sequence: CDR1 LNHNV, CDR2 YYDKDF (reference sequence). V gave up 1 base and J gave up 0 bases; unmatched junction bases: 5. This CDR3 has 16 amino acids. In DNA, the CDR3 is TGTGCCACCAGCAGAGGGGGGACAGCTCCTAACTATGGCTACACCTTC. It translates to CATSRGGTAPNYGYTF.

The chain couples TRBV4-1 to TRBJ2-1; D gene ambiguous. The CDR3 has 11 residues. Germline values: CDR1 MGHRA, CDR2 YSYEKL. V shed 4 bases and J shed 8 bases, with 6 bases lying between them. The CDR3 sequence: CASSRKDEQFF. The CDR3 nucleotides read TGCGCCAGCAGCCGGAAAGATGAGCAGTTCTTC.